The TCR beta chain under discussion was sequenced for a study of T cells in Graves' hyperthyroidism and ophthalmopathy. Findings and caveats of the study: In the blood, most expanded thyroid clonotypes above 0.001 appeared as well. Ophthalmopathy, which appeared later, was predicted by the model a median roughly 6.5 months before onset.

This clonotype was found once. Its antigen is unidentified. At one end, the junction sequence differs from germline, possibly due to a read error. Germline CDR1 is SGHAT and CDR2 is FQNNGV. This CDR3 region has 12 residues. The TCR beta CDR3 regions underwent amplification using RNA transcripts as the source. TCR CDR3 underwent first-round RT-PCR with the HTBI primer set. TCRdb independently ran MiXCR on the multiplex PCR reads; one entry per CDR3 protein. The table has 600,000 or so distinct CDR3 sequences, under 20% seen once; the top ten hold 3.5% to 4%. The authors deemed Graves' hyperthyroidism stable absent ophthalmopathy progression within 18 months. PBMCs stemmed from less than 13 ml fresh peripheral blood.

The chain uses TRBV11-2 and TRBJ2-7; tentatively, D is TRBD2 (5 bases). The TCR comes from a woman aged 30 to 39 with Graves' hyperthyroidism. Sequencing was performed on blood. CDR3 residues: CANSLIGEEQYF. DNA for the CDR3: TGTGCCAACAGCTTAATCGGGGAAGAGCAGTACTTC.